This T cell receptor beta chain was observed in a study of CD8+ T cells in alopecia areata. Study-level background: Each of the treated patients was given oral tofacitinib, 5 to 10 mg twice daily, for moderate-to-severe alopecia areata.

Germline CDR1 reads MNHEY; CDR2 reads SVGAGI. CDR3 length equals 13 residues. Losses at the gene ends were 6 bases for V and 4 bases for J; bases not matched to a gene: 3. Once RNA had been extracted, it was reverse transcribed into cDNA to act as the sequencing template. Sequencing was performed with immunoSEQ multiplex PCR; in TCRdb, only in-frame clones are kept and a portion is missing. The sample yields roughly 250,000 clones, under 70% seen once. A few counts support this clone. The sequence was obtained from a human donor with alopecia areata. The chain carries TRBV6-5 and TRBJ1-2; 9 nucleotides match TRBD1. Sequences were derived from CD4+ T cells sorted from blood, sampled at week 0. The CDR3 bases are TGTGCCAGCAGCCGGGGACAGGGCTATGGCTACACCTTC. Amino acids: CASSRGQGYGYTF.